This T cell receptor (beta chain) was recovered during a study of human T cells and chemical hapten exposure. One entry per CDR3 protein, called by TCRdb with MiXCR from the RACE reads. The sample carries around 330,000 distinct CDR3 sequences, about 5% recorded once. The time point is: pre-sensitization, week 0. Treatment given: therapeutic diphenylcyclopropenone sensitization with weekly scalp DPC. Germline V gene lookup returns CDR1 MNHEY and CDR2 SVGEGT. The germline V and J ends were trimmed by 7 bases and 1 base, with 22 bases remaining between them. CDR3 size: 17 residues. V gene TRBV6-2 or TRBV6-3 combines with J gene TRBJ1-1; no firm D call. This receptor was identified in a woman under 30 with alopecia areata. Some clones in this sample may be carry-over from other donors' samples. Here the sequenced sample was whole blood, taken in connection with sensitization to the hapten diphenylcyclopropenone (DPC). As DNA, the CDR3 is TGTGCCAGCACCCAGCCTCGCGGCCTAATGGGGAACACTGAAGCTTTCTTT. Its translation: CASTQPRGLMGNTEAFF.